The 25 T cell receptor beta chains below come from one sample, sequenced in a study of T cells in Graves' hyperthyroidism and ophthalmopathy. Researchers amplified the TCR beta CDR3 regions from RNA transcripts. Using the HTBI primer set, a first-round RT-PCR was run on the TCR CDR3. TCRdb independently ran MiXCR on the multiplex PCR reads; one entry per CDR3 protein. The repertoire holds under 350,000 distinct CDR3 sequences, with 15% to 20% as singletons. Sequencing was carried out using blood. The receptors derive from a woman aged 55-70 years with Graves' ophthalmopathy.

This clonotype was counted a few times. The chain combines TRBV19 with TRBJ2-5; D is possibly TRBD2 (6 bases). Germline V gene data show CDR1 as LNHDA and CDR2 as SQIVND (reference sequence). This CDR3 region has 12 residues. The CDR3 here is CATGAHGETQYF. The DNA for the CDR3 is TGTGCGACGGGAGCTCATGGAGAGACCCAGTACTTC.

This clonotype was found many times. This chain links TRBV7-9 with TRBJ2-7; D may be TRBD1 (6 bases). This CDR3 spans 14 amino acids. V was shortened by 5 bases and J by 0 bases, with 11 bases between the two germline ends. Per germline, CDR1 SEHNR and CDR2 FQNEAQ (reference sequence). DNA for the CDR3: TGTGCCAGCAGCCGGACAGAAGCCTCCTACGAGCAGTACTTC. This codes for CASSRTEASYEQYF. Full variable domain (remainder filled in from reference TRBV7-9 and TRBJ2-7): DTGVSQNPRHKITKRGQNVTFRCDPISEHNRLYWYRQTLGQGPEFLTYFQNEAQLEKSRLLSDRFSAERPKGSFSTLEIQRTEQGDSAMYLCASSRTEASYEQYFGPGTRLTVT.

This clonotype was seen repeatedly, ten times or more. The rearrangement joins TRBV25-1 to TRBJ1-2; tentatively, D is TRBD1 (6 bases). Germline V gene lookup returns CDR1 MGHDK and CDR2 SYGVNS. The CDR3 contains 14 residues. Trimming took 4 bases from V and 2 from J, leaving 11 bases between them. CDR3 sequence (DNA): TGTGCCAGCAGTGCGTCCGGGACAAACTATGGCTACACCTTC. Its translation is CASSASGTNYGYTF.

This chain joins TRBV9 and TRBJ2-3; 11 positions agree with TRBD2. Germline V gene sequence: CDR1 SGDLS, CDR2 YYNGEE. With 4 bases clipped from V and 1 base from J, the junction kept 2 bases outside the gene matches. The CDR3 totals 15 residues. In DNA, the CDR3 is TGTGCCAGCAGCATTAGCGGGAGGGGCACAGATACGCAGTATTTT. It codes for CASSISGRGTDTQYF.

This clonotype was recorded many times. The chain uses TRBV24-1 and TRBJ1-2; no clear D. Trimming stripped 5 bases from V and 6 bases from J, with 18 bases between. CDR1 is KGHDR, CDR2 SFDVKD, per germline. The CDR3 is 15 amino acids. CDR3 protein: CATSGNGAGLNGYTF. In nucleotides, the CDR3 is TGTGCCACCAGTGGAAATGGCGCGGGTTTGAATGGCTACACCTTC.

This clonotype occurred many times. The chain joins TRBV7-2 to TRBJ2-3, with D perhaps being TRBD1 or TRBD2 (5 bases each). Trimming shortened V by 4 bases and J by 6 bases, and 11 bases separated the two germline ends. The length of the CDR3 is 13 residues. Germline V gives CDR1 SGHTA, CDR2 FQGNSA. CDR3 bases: TGTGCCAGCAGCTCAACATGGGGGGATACGCAGTATTTT. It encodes CASSSTWGDTQYF.

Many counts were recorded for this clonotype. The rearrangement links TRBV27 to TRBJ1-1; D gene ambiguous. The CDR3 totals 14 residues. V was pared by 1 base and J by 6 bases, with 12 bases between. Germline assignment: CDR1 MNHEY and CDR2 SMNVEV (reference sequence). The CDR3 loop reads CASSLWSGSAEAFF. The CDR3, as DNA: TGTGCCAGCAGTTTATGGAGTGGAAGCGCTGAAGCTTTCTTT.

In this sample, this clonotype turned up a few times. The CDR3 sequence is CASSVRDNEKLFF. The CDR3 DNA follows: TGTGCCAGCAGTGTGCGGGATAATGAAAAACTGTTTTTT. This chain connects TRBV6-1 to TRBJ1-4, with D uncertain. The CDR3 is 13 amino acids. V lost 4 bases, J lost 4 bases, and 7 bases lay in between. Germline assignment: CDR1 MNHNS and CDR2 SASEGT.

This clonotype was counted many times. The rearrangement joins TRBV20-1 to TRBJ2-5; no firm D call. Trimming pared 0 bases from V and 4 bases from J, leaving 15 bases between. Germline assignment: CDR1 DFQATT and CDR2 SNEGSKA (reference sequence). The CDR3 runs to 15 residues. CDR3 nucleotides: TGCAGTGCTAGAGATTACGCGAGGTCTCTAGAGACCCAGTACTTC. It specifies CSARDYARSLETQYF.

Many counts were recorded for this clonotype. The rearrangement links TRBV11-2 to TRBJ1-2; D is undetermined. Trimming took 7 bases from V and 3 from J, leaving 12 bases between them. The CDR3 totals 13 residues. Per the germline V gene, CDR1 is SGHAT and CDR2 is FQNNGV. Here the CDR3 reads CASTFGRDYGYTF. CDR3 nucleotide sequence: TGTGCCAGCACCTTTGGCAGAGACTATGGCTACACCTTC.

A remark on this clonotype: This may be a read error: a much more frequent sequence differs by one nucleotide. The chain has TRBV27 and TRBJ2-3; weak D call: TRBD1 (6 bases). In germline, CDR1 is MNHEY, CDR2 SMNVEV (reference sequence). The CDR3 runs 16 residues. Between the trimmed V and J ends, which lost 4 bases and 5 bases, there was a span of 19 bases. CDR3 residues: CASSCEDRTGKDTQYF. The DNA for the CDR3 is TGTGCCAGCAGTTGCGAGGACAGAACTGGTAAAGATACGCAGTATTTT.

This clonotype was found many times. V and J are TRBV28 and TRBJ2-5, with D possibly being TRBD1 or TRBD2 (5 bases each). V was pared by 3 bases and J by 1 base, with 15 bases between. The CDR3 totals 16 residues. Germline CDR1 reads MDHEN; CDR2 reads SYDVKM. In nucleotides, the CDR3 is TGTGCCAGCAGTTTGAGCCGGGGCCCCTCCCAAGAGACCCAGTACTTC. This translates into CASSLSRGPSQETQYF.

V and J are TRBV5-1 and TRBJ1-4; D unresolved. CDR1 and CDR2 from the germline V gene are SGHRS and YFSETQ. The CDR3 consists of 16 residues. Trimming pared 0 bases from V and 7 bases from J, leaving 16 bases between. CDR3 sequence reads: CASSLDVSSWSEKLFF. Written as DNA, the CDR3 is TGCGCCAGCAGCTTGGATGTTAGTTCCTGGAGTGAAAAACTGTTTTTT. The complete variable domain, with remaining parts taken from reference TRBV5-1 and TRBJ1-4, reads KAGVTQTPRYLIKTRGQQVTLSCSPISGHRSVSWYQQTPGQGLQFLFEYFSETQRNKGNFPGRFSGRQFSNSRSEMNVSTLELGDSALYLCASSLDVSSWSEKLFFGSGTQLSVL.

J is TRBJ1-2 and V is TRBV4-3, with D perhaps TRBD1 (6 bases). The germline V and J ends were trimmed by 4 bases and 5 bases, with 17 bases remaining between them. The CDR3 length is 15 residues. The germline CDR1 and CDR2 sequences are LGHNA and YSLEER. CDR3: CASSPIDTGWYGYTF. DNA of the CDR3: TGCGCCAGCAGCCCAATCGATACAGGGTGGTATGGCTACACCTTC.

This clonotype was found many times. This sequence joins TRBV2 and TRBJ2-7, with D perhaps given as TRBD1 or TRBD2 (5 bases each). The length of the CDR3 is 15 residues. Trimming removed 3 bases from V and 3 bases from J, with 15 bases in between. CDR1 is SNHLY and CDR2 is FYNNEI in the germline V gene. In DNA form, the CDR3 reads TGTGCCAGCAGTGATAGGGACGGACTTTTCTACGAGCAGTACTTC. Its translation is CASSDRDGLFYEQYF.

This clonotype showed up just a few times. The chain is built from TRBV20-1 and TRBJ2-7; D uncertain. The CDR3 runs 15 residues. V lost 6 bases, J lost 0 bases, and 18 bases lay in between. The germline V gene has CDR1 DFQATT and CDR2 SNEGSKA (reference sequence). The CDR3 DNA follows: TGCAGTGCCCCAAAGGGCCGCAGCCTCTCCTACGAGCAGTACTTC. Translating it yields CSAPKGRSLSYEQYF.

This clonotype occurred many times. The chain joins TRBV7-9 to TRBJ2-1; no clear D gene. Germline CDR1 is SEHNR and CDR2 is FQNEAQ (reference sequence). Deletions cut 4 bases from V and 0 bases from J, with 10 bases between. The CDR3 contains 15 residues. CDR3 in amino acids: CASSSPQTSYNEQFF. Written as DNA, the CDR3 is TGTGCCAGCAGCTCGCCTCAAACCTCCTACAATGAGCAGTTCTTC.

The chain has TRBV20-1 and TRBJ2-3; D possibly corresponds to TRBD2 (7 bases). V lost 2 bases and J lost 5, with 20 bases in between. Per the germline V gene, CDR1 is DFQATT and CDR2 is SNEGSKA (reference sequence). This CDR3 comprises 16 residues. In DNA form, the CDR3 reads TGCAGTGCTAGATTATTGAGGGGGGGCGAGGGAGATACGCAGTATTTT. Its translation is CSARLLRGGEGDTQYF.

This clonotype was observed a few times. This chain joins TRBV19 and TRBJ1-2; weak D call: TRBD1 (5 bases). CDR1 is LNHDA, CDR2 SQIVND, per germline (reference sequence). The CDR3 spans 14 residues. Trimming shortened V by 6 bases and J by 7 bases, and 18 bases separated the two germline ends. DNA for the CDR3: TGTGCCAGTAGCTCCGGGACGTTCACTAGTGGCTACACCTTC. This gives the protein CASSSGTFTSGYTF.

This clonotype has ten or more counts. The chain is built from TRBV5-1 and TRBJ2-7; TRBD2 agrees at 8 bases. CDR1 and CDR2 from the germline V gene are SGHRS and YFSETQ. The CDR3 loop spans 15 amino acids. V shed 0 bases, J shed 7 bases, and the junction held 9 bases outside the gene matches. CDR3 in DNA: TGCGCCAGCAGCTTGGAAGCGGGAGCGGCTCGGGAGCAGTACTTC. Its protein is CASSLEAGAAREQYF.

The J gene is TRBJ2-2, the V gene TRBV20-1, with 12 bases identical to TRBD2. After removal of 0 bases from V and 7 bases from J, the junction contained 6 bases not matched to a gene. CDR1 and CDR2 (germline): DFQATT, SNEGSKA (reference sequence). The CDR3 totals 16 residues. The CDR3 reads CSAREGLAGGLGELFF. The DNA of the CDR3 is TGCAGTGCTAGAGAAGGGCTAGCGGGGGGGCTCGGGGAGCTGTTTTTT.

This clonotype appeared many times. The CDR3 coding sequence is TGTGCCAGCAGTTTTCACCAGGCTAACTATGGCTACACCTTC. Its translation is CASSFHQANYGYTF. The chain couples TRBV12-3 or TRBV12-4 to TRBJ1-2; D not resolved. The ends were cut back, 3 bases at V and 0 bases at J, with 8 bases in the middle. CDR3 length: 14 amino acids.

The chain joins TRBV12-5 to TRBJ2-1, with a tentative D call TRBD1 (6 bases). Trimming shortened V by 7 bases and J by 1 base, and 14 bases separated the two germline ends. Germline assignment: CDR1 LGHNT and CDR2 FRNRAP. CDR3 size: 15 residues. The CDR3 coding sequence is TGTGCTAGTGAGTCCCTAACAGGGTCCTACAATGAGCAGTTCTTC. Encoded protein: CASESLTGSYNEQFF.

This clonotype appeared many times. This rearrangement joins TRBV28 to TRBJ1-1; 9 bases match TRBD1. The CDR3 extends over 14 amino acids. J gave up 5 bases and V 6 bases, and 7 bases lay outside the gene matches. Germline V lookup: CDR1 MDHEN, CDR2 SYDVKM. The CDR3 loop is CASSTGGAGTEAFF. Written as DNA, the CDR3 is TGTGCCAGCAGCACAGGGGGCGCTGGGACTGAAGCTTTCTTT.

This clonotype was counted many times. This CDR3 reads CASSPLGGANYGYTF. CDR3 bases: TGTGCCAGCAGCCCATTGGGAGGCGCAAACTATGGCTACACCTTC. This chain uses TRBV7-8 with TRBJ1-2; no definite D call. This CDR3 is 15 amino acids long. Germline V gene sequence: CDR1 SGHVS, CDR2 FQNEAQ. V lost 5 bases, J lost 2 bases, and 15 bases lay in between.